These 26 T cell receptor beta chains were all obtained from the same sample, sequenced in a study of blood T cell repertoires in COVID-19. TCRdb's table, derived via immunoSEQ multiplex PCR, lists solely in-frame clones and lacks some. Counted here are 100,000 to 150,000 clones, about 86% occurring once; the ten biggest clones make up more than 7.5%. Specimen: peripheral blood. The receptors were gathered from a woman aged 55-69 years with active or convalescent COVID-19.

The count of this clone is one. DNA of the CDR3: TGTGCCAGCAGCCCACTCCGGGACAGGGGGCTTTCCGCTTTCTTT. Translating it yields CASSPLRDRGLSAFF. The chain employs TRBV3-1 (or the pseudogene TRBV3-2) and TRBJ1-1; the match to TRBD1 covers 12 bases. From germline, CDR1 is LGHDT and CDR2 YNNKEL (reference sequence). V lost 4 bases, J lost 11 bases, and 11 bases stayed unmatched. This CDR3 has 15 residues.

This clone was detected a few times. V usage is TRBV5-1 and J usage is TRBJ1-5; D not certain. CDR1 and CDR2 (germline): SGHRS, YFSETQ. This CDR3 comprises 15 residues. Trimming removed 3 bases at V and 3 bases at J, with 13 bases between. CDR3 bases: TGCGCCAGCAGCTCCGGGCCGGAGGACAATCAGCCCCAGCATTTT. Residues: CASSSGPEDNQPQHF.

This chain joins TRBV6-5 and TRBJ2-7, with 12 bases lining up with TRBD2. The CDR3 loop spans 15 amino acids. Germline V gene data show CDR1 as MNHEY and CDR2 as SVGAGI. V was clipped by 6 bases and J by 3 bases; unmatched bases: 6. The CDR3 protein is CASRTPGLAGYEQYV. CDR3 DNA sequence: TGTGCCAGCAGGACGCCGGGACTAGCGGGCTACGAGCAGTACGTC.

The genes are TRBV19 and TRBJ1-2, with D perhaps TRBD1 (6 bases). This CDR3 has 14 amino acids. V lost 7 bases and J lost 5, with 17 bases in between. CDR1 and CDR2 (germline): LNHDA, SQIVND (reference sequence). The CDR3 DNA reads as TGTGCCAGTAACGAGGGCAGGGGAAGTTATGGCTACACCTTC. Translation: CASNEGRGSYGYTF.

The rearrangement joins TRBV28 to TRBJ2-3; D is ambiguous. This CDR3 region has 12 residues. CDR1 and CDR2 (germline): MDHEN, SYDVKM. Between the trimmed V and J ends, which lost 2 bases and 9 bases, there was a span of 9 bases. CDR3 nucleotides: TGTGCCAGCAGTTTAAACTCTCGAACGCAGTATTTT. This gives the protein CASSLNSRTQYF.

The chain carries TRBV29-1 and TRBJ1-3, with a tentative D call TRBD1 (5 bases). From germline, CDR1 is SQVTM and CDR2 ANQGSEA. V lost 4 bases to trimming and J lost 4 bases, with 11 bases between them. The CDR3 runs 13 residues. This CDR3 reads CSVGGREGNTIYF. The DNA of the CDR3 is TGCAGCGTTGGAGGCAGGGAAGGAAACACCATATATTTT.

This chain connects TRBV2 to TRBJ1-2; weak D call: TRBD1 (6 bases). The germline gives CDR1 SNHLY, CDR2 FYNNEI. Trimming cost V 3 bases and J 8 bases, with 16 bases left between them. This CDR3 region has 14 residues. The CDR3 loop is CASSDTGNARGYTF. The CDR3 DNA reads as TGTGCCAGCAGTGACACAGGGAATGCTCGGGGCTACACCTTC.

This rearrangement joins TRBV3-1 (or the pseudogene TRBV3-2) to TRBJ1-1; 7 bases line up with TRBD1. The CDR3 runs to 17 residues. The ends lost 4 bases at V and 1 base at J; junction bases unmatched: 12. Germline V lookup: CDR1 LGHDT, CDR2 YNNKEL (reference sequence). CDR3 region: CASSRAFPGQQNTEAFF. DNA for the CDR3: TGTGCCAGCAGCCGGGCGTTTCCGGGACAGCAGAACACTGAAGCTTTCTTT.

CDR3 DNA sequence: TGCAGTGCTAGTAGACCGGGACAGCTCAATCAGCCCCAGCATTTT. Protein product: CSASRPGQLNQPQHF. The V call is TRBV20-1, the J call TRBJ1-5, with TRBD1 identical over 7 bases. The CDR3 totals 15 residues. From germline, CDR1 is DFQATT and CDR2 SNEGSKA (reference sequence). V lost 3 bases and J lost 3; bases outside the gene matches: 8.

The rearrangement uses TRBV6-6 and TRBJ1-3; D call uncertain. The V end was cut by 6 bases, the J end by 0 bases, with 12 bases between. This CDR3 is 15 amino acids long. Per the germline V gene, CDR1 is MNHNY and CDR2 is SVGAGI (reference sequence). CDR3 DNA sequence: TGTGCCAGCAGAAGCCTTTCGGGCTCTGGAAACACCATATATTTT. This gives the protein CASRSLSGSGNTIYF.

The chain combines TRBV19 with TRBJ1-3; 7 bases map to TRBD1. Trimming took 7 bases from V and 1 from J; bases not matched to a gene: 4. The V gene's germline CDR1 is LNHDA and CDR2 SQIVND (reference sequence). This CDR3 region has 14 residues. CDR3 DNA: TGTGCCAGTAAGGTGGGACAGTCTGGAAACACCATATATTTT. This encodes CASKVGQSGNTIYF.

The gene calls are TRBV5-4 and TRBJ1-4; 7 positions agree with TRBD1. The CDR3 sequence is 15 residues long. Per germline, CDR1 SGHNT and CDR2 YYREEE (reference sequence). J was trimmed by 0 bases and V by 7 bases; bases with no gene match: 6. CDR3 nucleotides: TGTGCCAGCTCCAGGGGGTTGGCAACTAATGAAAAACTGTTTTTT. Translated, it gives CASSRGLATNEKLFF.

The chain couples TRBV11-2 to TRBJ1-6; tentatively, D is TRBD1 (6 bases). The CDR3 covers 17 residues. Germline V lookup: CDR1 SGHAT, CDR2 FQNNGV. Trimming left V 1 base short and J 10 bases short, with 20 bases between. The CDR3 bases are TGTGCCAGCAGCTTAGCGGCTCAGGGGAACCAAAGGTCACCCCTCCACTTT. This sequence encodes CASSLAAQGNQRSPLHF.

On this clone itself: Other DNA sequences in this sample translate to the same CDR3. This chain uses TRBV18 with TRBJ1-1; 7 bases align to TRBD1. Germline trimming cut 4 bases from V and 5 bases from J; bases unmatched to any gene: 4. Germline CDR1 is KGHSH and CDR2 is LQKENI. The CDR3 has 13 amino acids. CDR3 nucleotides: TGTGCCAGCTCACAGGGGGCCGGAACTGAAGCTTTCTTT. This translates into CASSQGAGTEAFF. Combining the CDR3 with reference TRBV18 and TRBJ1-1 gives the whole variable domain NAGVMQNPRHLVRRRGQEARLRCSPMKGHSHVYWYRQLPEEGLKFMVYLQKENIIDESGMPKERFSAEFPKEGPSILRIQQVVRGDSAAYFCASSQGAGTEAFFGQGTRLTVV.

Worth noting for this clone: Other DNA sequences in this sample translate to the same CDR3. The rearrangement uses TRBV5-1 and TRBJ1-1, with TRBD1 matching 10 bases. Trimming cost V 3 bases and J 4 bases; bases outside gene matches: 3. CDR1 SGHRS and CDR2 YFSETQ come from the germline V gene. The CDR3 is made up of 14 amino acids. This CDR3 reads CASSWDRGGTEAFF. DNA of the CDR3: TGCGCCAGCAGCTGGGACAGGGGAGGCACTGAAGCTTTCTTT.

The chain combines TRBV6-2 or TRBV6-3 with TRBJ1-5; 7 bases fit TRBD1. CDR1 is MNHEY and CDR2 is SVGEGT in the germline V gene. Trimming took 8 bases from V and 6 from J; bases not matched to a gene: 10. The CDR3 is 14 residues long. This CDR3 reads CASRQGGYGQPQHF. The CDR3 bases are TGTGCCAGCCGCCAGGGGGGGTATGGTCAGCCCCAGCATTTT.

The rearrangement uses TRBV9 and TRBJ2-1, with 11 bases identical to TRBD2. Germline CDR1 is SGDLS and CDR2 is YYNGEE. The trim removed 1 base at V and 10 bases at J, leaving 7 bases unmatched. CDR3 length: 15 residues. CDR3 coding DNA: TGTGCCAGCAGCGTAACGACTAGCGGGAACAGAGAGCAGTTCTTC. It is translated as CASSVTTSGNREQFF.

V usage is TRBV7-2 and J usage is TRBJ2-5, with 9 bases lining up with TRBD2. With V trimmed by 2 bases and J by 5 bases, 6 bases remained unmatched. The CDR3 has 15 amino acids. Germline lookup yields CDR1 SGHTA and CDR2 FQGNSA. The CDR3 region is CASSLFSGSAETQYF. CDR3 DNA: TGTGCCAGCAGCTTATTTAGCGGGAGCGCGGAGACCCAGTACTTC.

The chain joins TRBV28 to TRBJ1-5; weak D call: TRBD1 (5 bases). Germline CDR1 is MDHEN and CDR2 is SYDVKM. CDR3 length equals 15 residues. V was trimmed by 2 bases and J by 8 bases, leaving 16 bases between them. The CDR3 sequence: CASSLRGTRGKPQHF. CDR3 nucleotides: TGTGCCAGCAGTTTACGGGGGACCCGTGGTAAGCCCCAGCATTTT.

This chain uses TRBV3-1 (or the pseudogene TRBV3-2) with TRBJ2-2, with TRBD2 identical over 8 bases. V shed 0 bases, J shed 2 bases, and the junction held 8 bases outside the gene matches. The CDR3 is 18 amino acids. Looked up from germline, CDR1 is LGHDT and CDR2 is YNNKEL (reference sequence). Written as DNA, the CDR3 is TGTGCCAGCAGCCAAGAAGTAACCAGCGGGGGCAACACCGGGGAGCTGTTTTTT. Translation gives CASSQEVTSGGNTGELFF.

The table lists this clone with a count of one. The chain uses TRBV7-8 and TRBJ1-1; 7 bases line up with TRBD1. The CDR3 contains 15 residues. Germline values: CDR1 SGHVS, CDR2 FQNEAQ. J was trimmed by 0 bases and V by 7 bases; bases with no gene match: 8. This CDR3 reads CASILEGQLNTEAFF. The CDR3 DNA reads TGTGCCAGCATCTTGGAGGGACAGCTGAACACTGAAGCTTTCTTT.

The genes are TRBV29-1 and TRBJ2-1; 15 bases are a match to TRBD2. Looked up from germline, CDR1 is SQVTM and CDR2 is ANQGSEA. The CDR3 contains 15 residues. Trimming took 5 bases from V and 7 from J; bases not matched to a gene: 6. In DNA form, the CDR3 reads TGCAGCGTTAAAGGACTAGCGGGAGGGCGAAATGAGCAGTTCTTC. The encoded protein is CSVKGLAGGRNEQFF.

V usage is TRBV7-8 and J usage is TRBJ2-7; TRBD2 matches at 7 bases. This CDR3 comprises 16 residues. V dropped 3 bases and J dropped 2; count of bases not matched to a gene: 10. Germline assignment: CDR1 SGHVS and CDR2 FQNEAQ. CDR3 DNA: TGTGCCAGCAGCTTCGGGGCAGCGGGGTTAACCTACGAGCAGTACTTC. This encodes CASSFGAAGLTYEQYF.

V is TRBV30 and J is TRBJ1-2; D remains unclear. The CDR3 runs to 12 residues. Germline CDR1 reads GTSNPN; CDR2 reads SVGIG (reference sequence). The V end lost 0 bases, the J end lost 5 bases, and 7 bases lay between the germline ends. For the CDR3, the DNA is TGTGCCTGGAGTGTATCGGGGTATGGCTACACCTTC. Translation gives CAWSVSGYGYTF.

The rearrangement links TRBV6-5 to TRBJ2-5, with D possibly being TRBD2 (6 bases). CDR1 is MNHEY, CDR2 SVGAGI, per germline. Trimming shortened V by 5 bases and J by 2 bases, and 15 bases separated the two germline ends. The CDR3 length is 15 residues. CDR3 amino acids: CASSPGAGGQETQYF. The CDR3 DNA follows: TGTGCCAGCAGTCCTGGGGCAGGAGGGCAAGAGACCCAGTACTTC.

The rearrangement joins TRBV2 to TRBJ1-1; tentative D call: TRBD1 (6 bases). The V gene's germline CDR1 is SNHLY and CDR2 FYNNEI. Trimming pared 7 bases from V and 2 bases from J, leaving 14 bases between. This CDR3 has 14 residues. CDR3 sequence (DNA): TGTGCCAGCACCCCACAGGGCAGAAACACTGAAGCTTTCTTT. Translation gives CASTPQGRNTEAFF.